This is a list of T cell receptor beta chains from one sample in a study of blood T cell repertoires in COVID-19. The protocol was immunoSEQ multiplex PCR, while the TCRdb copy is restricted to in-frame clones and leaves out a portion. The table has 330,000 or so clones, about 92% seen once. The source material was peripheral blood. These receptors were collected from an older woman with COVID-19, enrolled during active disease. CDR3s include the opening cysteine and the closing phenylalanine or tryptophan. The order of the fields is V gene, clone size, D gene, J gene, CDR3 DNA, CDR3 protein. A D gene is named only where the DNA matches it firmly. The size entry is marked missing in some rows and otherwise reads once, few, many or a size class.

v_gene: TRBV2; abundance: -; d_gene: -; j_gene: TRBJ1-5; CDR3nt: TGTGCCAGCATCAGGGAGGGCAATCAGCCCCAGCATTTT; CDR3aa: CASIREGNQPQHF
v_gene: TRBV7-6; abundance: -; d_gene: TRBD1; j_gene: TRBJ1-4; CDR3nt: TGTGCCAGCAGCTTAGAAGACAGGGACTATGAAAAACTGTTTTTT; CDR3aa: CASSLEDRDYEKLFF
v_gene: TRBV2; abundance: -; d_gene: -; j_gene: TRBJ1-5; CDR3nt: TGTGCCAGCAGTGAGGGACAACATAGCAATCAGCCCCAGCATTTT; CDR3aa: CASSEGQHSNQPQHF
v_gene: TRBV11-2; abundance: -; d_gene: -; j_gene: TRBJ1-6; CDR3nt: TGTGCCAGCAGCTTAGGTACAGCCGGCTCACCCCTCCACTTT; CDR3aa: CASSLGTAGSPLHF
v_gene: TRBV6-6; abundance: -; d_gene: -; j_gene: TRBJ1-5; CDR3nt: TGTGCCAGCAGTTACGGTCAGAATAGCAATCAGCCCCAGCATTTT; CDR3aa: CASSYGQNSNQPQHF
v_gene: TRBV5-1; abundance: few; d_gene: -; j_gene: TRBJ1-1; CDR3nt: TGCGCCAGCACCCTCACGGGTTTAGGCACTGAAGCTTTCTTT; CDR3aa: CASTLTGLGTEAFF
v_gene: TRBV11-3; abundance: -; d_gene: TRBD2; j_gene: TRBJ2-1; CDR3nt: TGTGCCAGCAGCCCCGCCGGGACTAGCGGACTCCATGAGCAGTTCTTC; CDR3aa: CASSPAGTSGLHEQFF
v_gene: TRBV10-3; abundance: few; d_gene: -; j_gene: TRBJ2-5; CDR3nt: TGTGCCATCAGTGACCCCGAAAGGGGAGAGACCCAGTACTTC; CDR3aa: CAISDPERGETQYF
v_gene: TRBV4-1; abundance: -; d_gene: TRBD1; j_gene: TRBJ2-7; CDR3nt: TGCGCCAGCAGCCGGCCACAGGGGGGAGGCTACGAGCAGTACTTC; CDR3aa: CASSRPQGGGYEQYF
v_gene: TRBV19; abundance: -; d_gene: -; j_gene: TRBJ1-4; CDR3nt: TGTGCCAGTAGTATGAGGAAGCCAGCAACTAATGAAAAACTGTTTTTT; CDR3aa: CASSMRKPATNEKLFF
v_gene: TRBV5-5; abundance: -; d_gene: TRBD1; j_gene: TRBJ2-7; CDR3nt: TGTGCCAGCAGCTGGGGGACAGGGAGAGTTTCCTACGAGCAGTACTTC; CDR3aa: CASSWGTGRVSYEQYF
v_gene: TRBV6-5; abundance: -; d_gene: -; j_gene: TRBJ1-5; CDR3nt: TGTGCCAGCACTCCCGGGGGTGGCCTCAATCAGCCCCAGCATTTT; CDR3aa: CASTPGGGLNQPQHF
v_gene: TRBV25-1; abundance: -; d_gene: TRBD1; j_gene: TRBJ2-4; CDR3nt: TGTGCCAGCAGTGGGGGACAGGGGGTAGCCAAAAACATTCAGTACTTC; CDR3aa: CASSGGQGVAKNIQYF
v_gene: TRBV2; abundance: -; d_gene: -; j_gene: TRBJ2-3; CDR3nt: TGTGCCAGCAGTTCGGACTCCCGAAGCACAGATACGCAGTATTTT; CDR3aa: CASSSDSRSTDTQYF
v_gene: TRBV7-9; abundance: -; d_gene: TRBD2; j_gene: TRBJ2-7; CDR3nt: TGTGCCAGCAGCTCTCCAGAGACTAGCGGATATACCTACGAGCAGTACTTC; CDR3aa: CASSSPETSGYTYEQYF
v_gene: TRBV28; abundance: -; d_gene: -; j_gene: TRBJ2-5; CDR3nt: TGTGCCAGCAGTTTTAGCCTTTCAGAGACCCAGTACTTC; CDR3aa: CASSFSLSETQYF
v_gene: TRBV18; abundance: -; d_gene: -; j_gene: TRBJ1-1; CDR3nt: TGTGCCAGCTCACCGAGGACAAGGAACACTGAAGCTTTCTTT; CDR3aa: CASSPRTRNTEAFF
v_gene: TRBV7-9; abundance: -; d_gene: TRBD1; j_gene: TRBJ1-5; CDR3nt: TGTGCCAGCAGCGCCGGGACAGGGGGAGGAAGCAATCAGCCCCAGCATTTT; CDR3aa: CASSAGTGGGSNQPQHF
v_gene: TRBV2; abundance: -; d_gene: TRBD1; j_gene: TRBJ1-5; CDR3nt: TGTGCCAGCAGAGTGACAGGGCAGGGCAATCAGCCCCAGCATTTT; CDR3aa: CASRVTGQGNQPQHF
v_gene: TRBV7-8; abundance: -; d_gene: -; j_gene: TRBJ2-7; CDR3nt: TGTGCCAGCAGCCCCCCAGGCACAGGACCATCCTACGAGCAGTACTTC; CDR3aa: CASSPPGTGPSYEQYF
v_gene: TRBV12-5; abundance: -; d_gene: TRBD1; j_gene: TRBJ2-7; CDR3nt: TGTGCTAGTGGCCCACAGGGGGCGCGTAACGAGCAGTACTTC; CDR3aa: CASGPQGARNEQYF
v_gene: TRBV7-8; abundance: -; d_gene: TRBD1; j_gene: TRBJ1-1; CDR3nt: TGTGCCAGCAGCTTTGGGGCAGGGGGGATGAACACTGAAGCTTTCTTT; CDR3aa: CASSFGAGGMNTEAFF
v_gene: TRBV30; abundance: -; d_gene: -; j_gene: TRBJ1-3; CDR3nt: TGTGCCTGGAGTGCGACAGGAAACACCATATATTTT; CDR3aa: CAWSATGNTIYF
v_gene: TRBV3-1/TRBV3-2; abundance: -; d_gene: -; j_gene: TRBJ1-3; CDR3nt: TGTGCCAGCAGCCAAGGACACGGCTCTGGAAACACCATATATTTT; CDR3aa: CASSQGHGSGNTIYF
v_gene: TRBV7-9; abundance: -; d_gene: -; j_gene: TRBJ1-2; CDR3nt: TGTGCCAGCAGCTTAGTCGCACACGGCTACACCTTC; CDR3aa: CASSLVAHGYTF
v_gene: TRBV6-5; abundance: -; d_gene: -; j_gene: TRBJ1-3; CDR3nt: TGTGCCAGCAGTTACTCGACGGCGGGGTTAGGAAACACCATATATTTT; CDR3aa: CASSYSTAGLGNTIYF
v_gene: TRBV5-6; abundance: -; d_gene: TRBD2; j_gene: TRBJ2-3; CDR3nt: TGTGCCAGCAGCTTGGTAGGAGCGGGGATACTTAGCACAGATACGCAGTATTTT; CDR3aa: CASSLVGAGILSTDTQYF
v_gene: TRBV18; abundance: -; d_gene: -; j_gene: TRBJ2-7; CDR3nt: TGTGCCAGCTCGGGGGGACAGCCCGGGGGCGAGCAGTACTTC; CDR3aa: CASSGGQPGGEQYF
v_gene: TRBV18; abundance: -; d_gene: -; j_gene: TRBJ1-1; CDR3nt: TGTGCCAGCTCCCCGCAGGGGAACACTGAAGCTTTCTTT; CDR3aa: CASSPQGNTEAFF
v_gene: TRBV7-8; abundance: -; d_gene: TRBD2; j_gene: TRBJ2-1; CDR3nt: TGTGCCAGCAGGTTCGGTTTCAGCGGGGGGTACGAGCAGTTCTTC; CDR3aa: CASRFGFSGGYEQFF
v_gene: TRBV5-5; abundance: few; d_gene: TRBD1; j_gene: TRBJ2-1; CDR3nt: TGTGCCAGCAGCTTGGCCAGCATCAACACAGGGGCGCGAAATGAGCAGTTCTTC; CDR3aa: CASSLASINTGARNEQFF
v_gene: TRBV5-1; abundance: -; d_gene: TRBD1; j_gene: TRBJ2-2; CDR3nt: TGCGCCAGTCGCCGGGACAGGGCCCCCGGGGAGCTGTTTTTT; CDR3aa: CASRRDRAPGELFF
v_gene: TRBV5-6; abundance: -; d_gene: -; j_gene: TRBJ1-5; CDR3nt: TGTGCCAGCAGCCGGCGGGGGAGACATAGCAATCAGCCCCAGCATTTT; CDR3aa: CASSRRGRHSNQPQHF
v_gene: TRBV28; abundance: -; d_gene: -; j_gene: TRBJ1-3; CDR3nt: TGTGCCAGCAGGGCCGGCAGGTCCTTCTCTGGAAACACCATATATTTT; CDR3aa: CASRAGRSFSGNTIYF
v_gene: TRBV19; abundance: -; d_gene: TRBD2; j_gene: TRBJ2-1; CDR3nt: TGTGCCAGTAGTCCTAGGACTAGCGGGGGGGGAGTGGGTAATGAGCAGTTCTTC; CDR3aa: CASSPRTSGGGVGNEQFF
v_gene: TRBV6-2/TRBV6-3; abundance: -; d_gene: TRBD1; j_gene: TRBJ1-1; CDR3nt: TGTGCCAGCAGTTACCCTACGGACAGGGTGGGGGACACTGAAGCTTTCTTT; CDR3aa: CASSYPTDRVGDTEAFF
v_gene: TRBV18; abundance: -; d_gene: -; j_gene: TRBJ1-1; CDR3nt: TGTGCCAGCTCACCCCAGGGTCTGAACACTGAAGCTTTCTTT; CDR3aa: CASSPQGLNTEAFF
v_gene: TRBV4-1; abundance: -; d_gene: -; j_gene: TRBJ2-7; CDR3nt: TGCGCCAGCAGCCAAACCGGGACAAAGATCTACGAGCAGTACTTC; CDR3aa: CASSQTGTKIYEQYF
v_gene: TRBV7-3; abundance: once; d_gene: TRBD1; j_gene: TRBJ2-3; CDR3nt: TGTGCCAGCAGCTTAGGTGTCCGGGGACAGGGATTGGCGGATACGCAGTATTTT; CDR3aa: CASSLGVRGQGLADTQYF
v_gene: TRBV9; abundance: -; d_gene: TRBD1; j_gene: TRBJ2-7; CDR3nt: TGTGCCAGCAGCGCGGGACAGGGGGCTTGGGAGCAGTACTTC; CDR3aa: CASSAGQGAWEQYF
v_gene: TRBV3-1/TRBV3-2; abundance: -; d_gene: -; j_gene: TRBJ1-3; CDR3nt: TGTGCCAGCAGCCAAGTCGGTGGAAACACCATATATTTT; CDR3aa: CASSQVGGNTIYF
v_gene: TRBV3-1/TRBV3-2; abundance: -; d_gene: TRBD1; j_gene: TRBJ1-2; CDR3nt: TGTGCCAGCAGCCAAGAGACAGGGAAGAACTATGGCTACACCTTC; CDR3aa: CASSQETGKNYGYTF
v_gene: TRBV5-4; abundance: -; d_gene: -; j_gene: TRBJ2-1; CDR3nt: TGTGCCAGCAGCCGACCCGGGGGACCTCAAGAGAATGAGCAGTTCTTC; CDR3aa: CASSRPGGPQENEQFF
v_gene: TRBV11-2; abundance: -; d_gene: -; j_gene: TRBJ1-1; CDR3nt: TGTGCCAGCAGCTTGGGGCTGGGATATCAAGCTTTCTTT; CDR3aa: CASSLGLGYQAFF
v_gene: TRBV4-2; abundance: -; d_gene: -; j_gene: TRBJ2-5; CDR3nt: TGTGCCAGCAGCCAAGATTTGAGCTCACCCTGGGGCAAGACCCAGTACTTC; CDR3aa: CASSQDLSSPWGKTQYF
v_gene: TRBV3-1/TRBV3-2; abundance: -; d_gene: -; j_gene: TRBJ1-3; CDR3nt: TGTGCCAGCAGCTCCGGGAACACCATATATTTT; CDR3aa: CASSSGNTIYF
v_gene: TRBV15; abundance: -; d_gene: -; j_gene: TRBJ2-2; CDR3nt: TGTGCCACGGCCCGCCAACTATCGAACACCGGGGAGCTGTTTTTT; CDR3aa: CATARQLSNTGELFF
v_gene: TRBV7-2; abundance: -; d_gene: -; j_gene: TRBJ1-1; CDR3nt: TGTGCCAGCAGCTTAGCAGAGCAGAACACTGAAGCTTTCTTT; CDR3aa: CASSLAEQNTEAFF
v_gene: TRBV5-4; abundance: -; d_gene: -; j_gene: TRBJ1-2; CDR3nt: TGTGCCAGCAGCTTTCAGGGGTCTAACTATGGCTACACCTTC; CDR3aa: CASSFQGSNYGYTF
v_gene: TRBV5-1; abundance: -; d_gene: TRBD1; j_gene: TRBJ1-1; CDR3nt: TGCGCCAGCAGTACAGGGGGCACTGAAGCTTTCTTT; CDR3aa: CASSTGGTEAFF
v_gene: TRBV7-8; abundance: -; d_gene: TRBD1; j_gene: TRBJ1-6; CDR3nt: TGTGCCAGCAGCGAGTCCAGAAGGACAGGGTTAAATTCACCCCTCCACTTT; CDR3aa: CASSESRRTGLNSPLHF
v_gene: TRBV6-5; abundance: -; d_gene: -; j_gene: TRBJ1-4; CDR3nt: TGTGCCAGCAGTTCCCTACTGACGGGTGAAAAACTGTTTTTT; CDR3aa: CASSSLLTGEKLFF
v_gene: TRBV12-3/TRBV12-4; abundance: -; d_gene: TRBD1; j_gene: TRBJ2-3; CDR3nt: TGTGCCAGCAGTTATACAGGGGTAGATACGCAGTATTTT; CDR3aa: CASSYTGVDTQYF
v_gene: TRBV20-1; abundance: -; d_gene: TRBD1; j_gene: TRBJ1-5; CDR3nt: TGCAGTGTTAGTAGGGGGCCGTATAGCAATCAGCCCCAGCATTTT; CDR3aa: CSVSRGPYSNQPQHF
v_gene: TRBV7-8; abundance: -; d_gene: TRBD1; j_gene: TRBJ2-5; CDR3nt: TGTGCCAGCAGCTTTCGGGACAGGGGTCCAGAGACCCAGTACTTC; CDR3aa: CASSFRDRGPETQYF
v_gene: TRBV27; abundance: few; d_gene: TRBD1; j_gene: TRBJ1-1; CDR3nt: TGTGCCAGCAGGTTTGGGACAGCGAACACTGAAGCTTTCTTT; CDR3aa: CASRFGTANTEAFF
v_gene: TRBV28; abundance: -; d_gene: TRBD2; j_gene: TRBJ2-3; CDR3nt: TGTGCCAGCGCTAGCGGGGCAGGAGATACGCAGTATTTT; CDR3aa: CASASGAGDTQYF
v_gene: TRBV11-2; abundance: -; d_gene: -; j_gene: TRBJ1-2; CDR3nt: TGTGCCAGCAGCTTCCAGGGGCAGGGAGGCTACACCTTC; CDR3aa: CASSFQGQGGYTF
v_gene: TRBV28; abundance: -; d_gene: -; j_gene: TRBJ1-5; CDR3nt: TGTGCCAGCAGTTTAAACTTTAACAATCAGCCCCAGCATTTT; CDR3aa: CASSLNFNNQPQHF
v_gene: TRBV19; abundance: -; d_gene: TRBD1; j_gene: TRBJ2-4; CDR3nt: TGTGCCAGTAGTATAACGGCGACAGGGGGCATTCAGTACTTC; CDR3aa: CASSITATGGIQYF